What follows are 16 T cell receptor beta chains derived from one specimen sequenced in a study of blood T cell repertoires in COVID-19. Some clones are missing from TCRdb's copy, which holds only in-frame ones; the method was immunoSEQ multiplex PCR. The sample includes 240,000 or so clones, roughly nine tenths of them seen just once. The material sequenced was peripheral blood. These receptors all stem from a man in his sixties with acute or convalescent COVID-19.

The gene calls are TRBV27 and TRBJ2-5, with a possible D match to TRBD2 (6 bases). The CDR3 is made up of 15 amino acids. Germline CDR1 is MNHEY and CDR2 is SMNVEV (reference sequence). V lost 0 bases to trimming and J lost 1 base, with 9 bases between them. DNA for the CDR3: TGTGCCAGCAGTTTATCCAGCGGGTTCCAAGAGACCCAGTACTTC. It is translated as CASSLSSGFQETQYF.

The rearrangement joins TRBV27 to TRBJ2-6; maybe TRBD1 (6 bases). This CDR3 has 15 residues. The V end lost 4 bases, the J end lost 1 base, and 8 bases lay between the germline ends. Germline assignment: CDR1 MNHEY and CDR2 SMNVEV (reference sequence). In nucleotides, the CDR3 is TGTGCCAGCAGTTCTACAGGGTCTGGGGCCAACGTCCTGACTTTC. Protein: CASSSTGSGANVLTF.

This clone is labeled medium-sized. The CDR3 sequence is CASSIARGRSQEAFF. CDR3 DNA sequence: TGTGCCAGTAGTATTGCCCGGGGAAGGAGTCAGGAAGCTTTCTTT. This chain connects TRBV19 to TRBJ1-1, with D hard to call. V gave up 3 bases and J gave up 8 bases, with 19 bases separating them. Germline assignment: CDR1 LNHDA and CDR2 SQIVND (reference sequence). The CDR3 spans 15 residues.

The rearrangement uses TRBV1 and TRBJ2-7; the D call TRBD2 from the table was never checked on the DNA. TRBV1 is tagged as a pseudogene. This CDR3 has 15 amino acids. DNA for the CDR3: TGCACCAGCAGCCCCCCCGGACTAGAAGGAAACGAGCAGTACTTC. This codes for CTSSPPGLEGNEQYF.

The chain carries TRBV24-1 and TRBJ2-7; TRBD1 aligns across 8 bases. V lost 7 bases to trimming and J lost 3 bases; unmatched junction nucleotides: 1. The CDR3 extends over 12 amino acids. CDR1 and CDR2 (germline): KGHDR, SFDVKD. The CDR3 DNA sequence: TGTGCCACCAGGGGGACAGGCTACGAGCAGTACTTC. This sequence encodes CATRGTGYEQYF.

This rearrangement joins TRBV7-3 to TRBJ2-3; 9 bases fit TRBD2. Trimming removed 5 bases from V and 4 bases from J; junction bases left unmatched: 7. This CDR3 is built from 15 residues. The germline V gene has CDR1 SGHTA and CDR2 FQGTGA. Here the CDR3 reads CASSLATSGADTQYF. DNA of the CDR3: TGTGCCAGCAGCCTAGCGACTAGCGGCGCAGATACGCAGTATTTT.

The chain is built from TRBV3-1 (or the pseudogene TRBV3-2) and TRBJ1-6; 8 bases are shared with TRBD1. J was trimmed by 7 bases and V by 7 bases; bases with no gene match: 6. The CDR3 is 14 residues long. Looked up from germline, CDR1 is LGHDT and CDR2 is YNNKEL (reference sequence). CDR3 protein: CASTKGQANSPLHF. The CDR3 region has the DNA TGTGCCAGCACAAAGGGACAGGCAAATTCACCCCTCCACTTT.

V is TRBV5-1 and J is TRBJ1-5; 10 positions match TRBD1. CDR3 length: 16 residues. J gave up 7 bases and V 4 bases, and 11 bases lay outside the gene matches. The germline CDR1 and CDR2 sequences are SGHRS and YFSETQ. The CDR3 nucleotides are TGCGCCAGCAGCCCTGGTGGGGACAGGGGTAGCCAGCCCCAGCATTTT. Its protein product is CASSPGGDRGSQPQHF. Complete variable domain (other parts from reference TRBV5-1 and TRBJ1-5): KAGVTQTPRYLIKTRGQQVTLSCSPISGHRSVSWYQQTPGQGLQFLFEYFSETQRNKGNFPGRFSGRQFSNSRSEMNVSTLELGDSALYLCASSPGGDRGSQPQHFGDGTRLSIL.

The rearrangement links TRBV9 to TRBJ2-3; a weak D match, TRBD2 (6 bases). Per germline, CDR1 SGDLS and CDR2 YYNGEE. Trimming took 0 bases from V and 5 from J, leaving 16 bases between them. The CDR3 sequence is 16 residues long. The CDR3 reads CASSVAIGSGVDTQYF. CDR3 sequence (DNA): TGTGCCAGCAGCGTAGCTATCGGGAGTGGAGTAGATACGCAGTATTTT.

This chain connects TRBV11-2 to TRBJ2-5, with 9 bases lining up with TRBD2. Trimming at V came to 2 bases and at J to 5 bases, leaving 12 bases not matched to a gene. The CDR3 has 17 amino acids. CDR1 is SGHAT and CDR2 is FQNNGV in the germline V gene. The CDR3 reads CASSLLGWREGAETQYF. The CDR3 bases are TGTGCCAGCAGCTTACTTGGGTGGCGGGAGGGTGCGGAGACCCAGTACTTC.

The chain combines TRBV14 with TRBJ2-3; TRBD1 is a possible D gene (6 bases). This CDR3 has 13 amino acids. V gave up 11 bases and J gave up 4 bases, with 16 bases separating them. CDR1 and CDR2 from the germline V gene are SGHDN and FVKESK. The CDR3 is CAVSGAGADTQYF. CDR3 nucleotide sequence: TGTGCCGTATCTGGGGCAGGGGCAGATACGCAGTATTTT.

The V and J genes are TRBV7-8 and TRBJ1-2, with 7 bases matching TRBD1. CDR1 and CDR2 (germline): SGHVS, FQNEAQ. The CDR3 consists of 16 residues. J lost 5 bases, V lost 1 base, and 10 bases had no gene match. The CDR3 reads CASSLVGTDVGYGYTF. The CDR3 nucleotides are TGTGCCAGCAGCTTAGTGGGGACAGACGTAGGGTATGGCTACACCTTC.

The CDR3 sequence is CASSPILAGGEQFF. The DNA of the CDR3 is TGTGCCAGCAGCCCAATACTAGCGGGAGGGGAGCAGTTCTTC. The chain combines TRBV11-3 with TRBJ2-1; 13 bases line up with TRBD2. CDR1 is SGHNT and CDR2 is YENEEA in the germline V gene. The CDR3 sequence is 14 residues long. Losses at the gene ends were 5 bases for V and 10 bases for J; bases not matched to a gene: 5.

V and J are TRBV18 and TRBJ1-6; 8 nucleotides align to TRBD1. Germline CDR1 KGHSH, CDR2 LQKENI. The CDR3 loop spans 15 amino acids. V dropped 2 bases and J dropped 7; count of bases not matched to a gene: 4. The CDR3: CASSPAGQENSPLHF. In nucleotides, the CDR3 is TGTGCCAGCTCACCAGCGGGACAGGAAAATTCACCCCTCCACTTT.

This chain connects TRBV27 to TRBJ2-2; TRBD2 aligns across 10 bases. The trim removed 5 bases at V and 4 bases at J, leaving 4 bases unmatched. This CDR3 region has 15 residues. Germline loops: CDR1 MNHEY, CDR2 SMNVEV (reference sequence). CDR3 nucleotide sequence: TGTGCCAGCAGTCTGCAGCGGGAGGGCACCGGGGAGCTGTTTTTT. As protein: CASSLQREGTGELFF.

The genes are TRBV6-2 or TRBV6-3 and TRBJ1-5; TRBD1 might be the D (6 bases). The CDR3 is 12 residues long. V was cut by 5 bases and J by 8 bases, with 10 bases left in between. In germline, CDR1 is MNHEY, CDR2 SVGEGT. CDR3 loop: CASSPRGKPQHF. The CDR3 bases are TGTGCCAGCAGTCCCAGGGGTAAGCCCCAGCATTTT.